These 6 T cell receptor beta chains came from one sample sequenced in a study of blood T cell repertoires in COVID-19 (dated by TCRdb to 2018 to 2020). Library method: the immunoSEQ multiplex PCR assay. The source is immuneACCESS, and TCRdb retained only in-frame sequences with V and J called. Part of the clones is not carried over; for the studies checked, unresolved V genes explain less than half of this, and the remainder is unexplained. In all, the sample holds 120,000 or so clones, and 80% of those were seen once. Clones ranked in the top ten supply 16% of the sample. Sample: peripheral blood. These receptors all come from a man aged 60 to 75 with active or convalescent COVID-19.

The chain links TRBV6-5 to TRBJ2-1; D is perhaps TRBD1 (6 bases). This CDR3 has 14 amino acids. Germline CDR1 MNHEY, CDR2 SVGAGI. V was clipped by 6 bases and J by 0 bases, with 9 bases between them. The CDR3, as DNA: TGTGCCAGCAGACGGGACATCTCCTACAATGAGCAGTTCTTC. Residues: CASRRDISYNEQFF.

This sequence joins TRBV7-9 and TRBJ1-2; 8 positions agree with TRBD1. Per the germline V gene, CDR1 is SEHNR and CDR2 is FQNEAQ (reference sequence). CDR3 length equals 13 residues. V shed 2 bases, J shed 6 bases, and the junction held 2 bases outside the gene matches. CDR3 sequence reads: CASSLLTGDGYTF. In DNA form, the CDR3 reads TGTGCCAGCAGCTTACTGACAGGGGATGGCTACACCTTC.

The CDR3 DNA reads as TGCGCCAGCATCAGGACAGGGGTCGGGACCCAGTACTTC. Its protein is CASIRTGVGTQYF. The V gene is TRBV10-2, the J gene TRBJ2-5; 9 nucleotides match TRBD1. Germline V lookup: CDR1 WSHSY, CDR2 SAAADI. With 7 bases clipped from V and 7 bases from J, the junction kept 7 bases outside the gene matches. The CDR3 runs to 13 residues.

The V call is TRBV6-1, the J call TRBJ2-7; TRBD2 matches at 11 bases. Germline assignment: CDR1 MNHNS and CDR2 SASEGT. Trimming cost V 4 bases and J 5 bases; bases outside gene matches: 19. The CDR3 runs 19 residues. CDR3 sequence: CASSGWGVRASGRSHEQYF. The CDR3 region has the DNA TGTGCCAGCAGTGGTTGGGGGGTCCGAGCTAGCGGGAGGTCCCACGAGCAGTACTTC.

This clone was observed once. Within the sample, other DNA sequences also encode this same CDR3. The CDR3 protein is CAWSPRNTEAFF. In nucleotides, the CDR3 is TGTGCCTGGAGCCCCCGGAACACTGAAGCTTTCTTT. This chain uses TRBV30 with TRBJ1-1; D call uncertain. The V gene's germline CDR1 is GTSNPN and CDR2 SVGIG (reference sequence). The CDR3 loop spans 12 amino acids. The V and J ends lost 3 bases and 1 base respectively, with 6 bases between them.

The V and J genes are TRBV18 and TRBJ1-6; 7 bases map to TRBD1. The trim removed 3 bases at V and 6 bases at J, leaving 8 bases unmatched. Germline CDR1 KGHSH, CDR2 LQKENI. The CDR3 runs to 16 residues. This CDR3 is CASSPFARGFNSPLHF. CDR3 nucleotide sequence: TGTGCCAGCTCACCGTTCGCCAGGGGGTTTAATTCACCCCTCCACTTT.